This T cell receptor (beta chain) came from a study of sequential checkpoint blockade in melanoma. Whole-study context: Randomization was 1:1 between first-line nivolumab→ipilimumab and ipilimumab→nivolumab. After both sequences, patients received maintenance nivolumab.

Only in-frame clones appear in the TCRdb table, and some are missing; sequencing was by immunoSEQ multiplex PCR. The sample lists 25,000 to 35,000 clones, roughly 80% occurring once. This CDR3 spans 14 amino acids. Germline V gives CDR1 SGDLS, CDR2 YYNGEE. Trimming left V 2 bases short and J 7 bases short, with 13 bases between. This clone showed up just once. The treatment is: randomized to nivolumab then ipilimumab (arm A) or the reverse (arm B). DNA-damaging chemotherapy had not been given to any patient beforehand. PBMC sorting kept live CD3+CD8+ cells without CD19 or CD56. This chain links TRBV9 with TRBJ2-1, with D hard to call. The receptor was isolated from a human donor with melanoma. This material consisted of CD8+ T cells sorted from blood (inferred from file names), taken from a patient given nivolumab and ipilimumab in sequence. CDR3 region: CASSVTLQANEQFF. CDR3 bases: TGTGCCAGCAGCGTCACCCTGCAGGCGAATGAGCAGTTCTTC.